These T cell receptor beta chains were read from a single sample in a study of regulatory T cells in long-lasting Graves disease. A single record per CDR3 protein comes from TCRdb applying MiXCR to the multiplex PCR reads. This table has some 560,000 distinct CDR3 sequences, 15% to 20% appearing once. These data were also reused for a study on T cells in Graves' hyperthyroidism and ophthalmopathy.

This specimen consisted of peripheral blood mononuclear cells (PBMCs), obtained at new diagnosis, from a patient treated with antithyroid drugs. The receptors derive from a woman aged 35-60 years with Graves disease. CDR3s include the opening cysteine and the closing phenylalanine or tryptophan. The D gene is left open where the match is weak. For some rows the clone size is stated as once, few or many, or as a class when expanded; others skip it.

v_gene: TRBV28
j_gene: TRBJ1-2
abundance: few
d_gene: -
CDR3nt: TGTGCCAGCAGGCCAAATAACTATGGCTACACCTTC
CDR3aa: CASRPNNYGYTF

v_gene: TRBV3-1
j_gene: TRBJ1-4
abundance: few
d_gene: -
CDR3nt: TGTGCCAGCAGCCAAGCAACAGGGACTAATGAAAAACTGTTTTTT
CDR3aa: CASSQATGTNEKLFF

v_gene: TRBV6-1
j_gene: TRBJ1-1
abundance: many
d_gene: -
CDR3nt: TGTGCCAGCAGTGAAGCGGGTGGCACTGAAGCTTTCTTT
CDR3aa: CASSEAGGTEAFF

v_gene: TRBV5-6
j_gene: TRBJ2-7
abundance: -
d_gene: -
CDR3nt: TGTGCCAGCAGCCAGGGGCCGGCCTCCTACGAGCAGTACTTC
CDR3aa: CASSQGPASYEQYF

v_gene: TRBV28
j_gene: TRBJ1-5
abundance: -
d_gene: -
CDR3nt: TGTGCCAGCAGGGACGAGAATCAGCCCCAGCATTTT
CDR3aa: CASRDENQPQHF

v_gene: TRBV4-1
j_gene: TRBJ2-5
abundance: -
d_gene: TRBD2
CDR3nt: TGCGCCAGCAGCCAACCCCGGGGGGGTTCAAAAGAGACCCAGTACTTC
CDR3aa: CASSQPRGGSKETQYF

v_gene: TRBV6-7
j_gene: TRBJ1-1
abundance: -
d_gene: -
CDR3nt: TGTGCCAGCAGTTACCCCTTGGATACAGGCCCCGAAAAGAACACTGAAGCTTTCTTT
CDR3aa: CASSYPLDTGPEKNTEAFF

v_gene: TRBV9
j_gene: TRBJ1-1
abundance: many
d_gene: -
CDR3nt: TGTGCCAGCAGCCCAGAGACGTCCCCTGAAGCTTTCTTT
CDR3aa: CASSPETSPEAFF

v_gene: TRBV2
j_gene: TRBJ1-5
abundance: many
d_gene: -
CDR3nt: TGTGCCAGCAGTGAAATGGCAGAGAATCAGCCCCAGCATTTT
CDR3aa: CASSEMAENQPQHF

v_gene: TRBV20-1
j_gene: TRBJ1-4
abundance: -
d_gene: -
CDR3nt: TGCAGTGCTGGATCGCCAGGGCGGCAAGGTGAAAAACTGTTTTTT
CDR3aa: CSAGSPGRQGEKLFF

v_gene: TRBV5-6
j_gene: TRBJ2-2
abundance: many
d_gene: -
CDR3nt: TGTGCCAGCACTTGGGCATCCGGGGAGCTGTTTTTT
CDR3aa: CASTWASGELFF

v_gene: TRBV12-3/TRBV12-4
j_gene: TRBJ1-1
abundance: many
d_gene: -
CDR3nt: TGTGCCAGCAGTTTATCCCTCGGGGGGTCTGAAGCTTTCTTT
CDR3aa: CASSLSLGGSEAFF

v_gene: TRBV12-3/TRBV12-4
j_gene: TRBJ2-7
abundance: -
d_gene: TRBD2
CDR3nt: TGTGCCAGCAGTCCCTGGGGGGGCTACGAGCAGTACTTC
CDR3aa: CASSPWGGYEQYF

v_gene: TRBV28
j_gene: TRBJ2-3
abundance: -
d_gene: -
CDR3nt: TGTGCCAGCAGTCAAGGGGTGGGAGGAACAGATACGCAGTATTTT
CDR3aa: CASSQGVGGTDTQYF

v_gene: TRBV19
j_gene: TRBJ1-2
abundance: -
d_gene: -
CDR3nt: TGTGCCAGTAGTTTACTCAACTCCGGGACGCTATATGGCTACACCTTC
CDR3aa: CASSLLNSGTLYGYTF

v_gene: TRBV5-4
j_gene: TRBJ2-1
abundance: few
d_gene: TRBD2
CDR3nt: TGTGCCAGCAGCTTGGGCGGGGGGGCCACCTACAATGAGCAGTTCTTC
CDR3aa: CASSLGGGATYNEQFF

v_gene: TRBV3-1
j_gene: TRBJ1-2
abundance: -
d_gene: TRBD1
CDR3nt: TGTGCCAGCAGCCAACAGGGGGGAAGCTATGGCTACACCTTC
CDR3aa: CASSQQGGSYGYTF

v_gene: TRBV6-1
j_gene: TRBJ1-1
abundance: -
d_gene: -
CDR3nt: TGTGCCACCTCAAGGCAGGGAGGCACTGAAGCTTTCTTT
CDR3aa: CATSRQGGTEAFF

v_gene: TRBV10-3
j_gene: TRBJ1-5
abundance: -
d_gene: TRBD1
CDR3nt: TGTGCCATCAGTGAGTGGGGGACAGGGGGGAATAGCAATCAGCCCCAGCATTTT
CDR3aa: CAISEWGTGGNSNQPQHF

v_gene: TRBV30
j_gene: TRBJ1-1
abundance: many
d_gene: -
CDR3nt: TGTGCCTGGAGTGTACTTGGGTCGGCACCTTTCTTT
CDR3aa: CAWSVLGSAPFF

v_gene: TRBV7-3
j_gene: TRBJ1-1
abundance: -
d_gene: -
CDR3nt: TGTGCCAGCAGCTTAGATGGGGGGGGGTCTGAAGCTTTCTTT
CDR3aa: CASSLDGGGSEAFF

v_gene: TRBV2
j_gene: TRBJ1-1
abundance: many
d_gene: -
CDR3nt: TGTGCCAGCAGTGACTCCGCTGTGAACACTGAAGCTTTCTTT
CDR3aa: CASSDSAVNTEAFF

v_gene: TRBV12-3/TRBV12-4
j_gene: TRBJ1-6
abundance: many
d_gene: -
CDR3nt: TGTGCCAGCAGTTTATGGGAGGATTCACCCCTCCACTTT
CDR3aa: CASSLWEDSPLHF

v_gene: TRBV19
j_gene: TRBJ1-1
abundance: -
d_gene: -
CDR3nt: TGTGCCAGTAGTCAACTCGACAGCTACACTGAAGCTTTCTTT
CDR3aa: CASSQLDSYTEAFF

v_gene: TRBV4-1
j_gene: TRBJ2-7
abundance: -
d_gene: TRBD1
CDR3nt: TGCGCCAGCAGCCCAACGGGACAGGGTTTCGAGCAGTACTTC
CDR3aa: CASSPTGQGFEQYF

v_gene: TRBV12-3/TRBV12-4
j_gene: TRBJ2-1
abundance: many
d_gene: TRBD2
CDR3nt: TGTGCCAGCAGCCCGGATGGGGGGGCGGGGGGCCGCAATGAGCAGTTCTTC
CDR3aa: CASSPDGGAGGRNEQFF

v_gene: TRBV5-1
j_gene: TRBJ1-4
abundance: few
d_gene: -
CDR3nt: TGCGCCAGCAGCTTGGTGACGGGGCAGGCCCTCGCAACTAATGAAAAACTGTTTTTT
CDR3aa: CASSLVTGQALATNEKLFF

v_gene: TRBV29-1
j_gene: TRBJ2-5
abundance: few
d_gene: TRBD1
CDR3nt: TGCAGCGCTGGGACAGGGGTAGAGACCCAGTACTTC
CDR3aa: CSAGTGVETQYF

v_gene: TRBV12-3/TRBV12-4
j_gene: TRBJ1-2
abundance: many
d_gene: -
CDR3nt: TGTGCCAGCAGACCGCCGGGACGTAACTATGGCTACACCTTC
CDR3aa: CASRPPGRNYGYTF

v_gene: TRBV28
j_gene: TRBJ2-3
abundance: many
d_gene: TRBD2
CDR3nt: TGTGCCAGCAACCTGGGGCTAGCGGGCCGAGATACGCAGTATTTT
CDR3aa: CASNLGLAGRDTQYF

v_gene: TRBV12-3/TRBV12-4
j_gene: TRBJ1-6
abundance: many
d_gene: TRBD1
CDR3nt: TGTGCCAGCAGTCCTGGACAGGGAAATTCACCCCTCCACTTT
CDR3aa: CASSPGQGNSPLHF

v_gene: TRBV6-1
j_gene: TRBJ2-3
abundance: few
d_gene: -
CDR3nt: TGTGCCAGCAGCTTCGGGACCCTCACAGATACGCAGTATTTT
CDR3aa: CASSFGTLTDTQYF

v_gene: TRBV4-1
j_gene: TRBJ1-5
abundance: once
d_gene: -
CDR3nt: TGCGCCAGCAGCCAAGATGGCTACAGGAATCAGCCCCAGCATTTT
CDR3aa: CASSQDGYRNQPQHF

v_gene: TRBV6-1
j_gene: TRBJ1-2
abundance: many
d_gene: -
CDR3nt: TGTGCCAGCAGGGGAGACTACGCGGGGGGGTATGGCTACACCTTC
CDR3aa: CASRGDYAGGYGYTF

v_gene: TRBV11-2
j_gene: TRBJ1-2
abundance: many
d_gene: -
CDR3nt: TGTGCCAGCCGCCCCGCAGGTCGGGGCTACACCTTC
CDR3aa: CASRPAGRGYTF

v_gene: TRBV12-3/TRBV12-4
j_gene: TRBJ1-3
abundance: many
d_gene: -
CDR3nt: TGTGCCAGCAGTTCGAGGGCGGAAGGAAACACCATATATTTT
CDR3aa: CASSSRAEGNTIYF

v_gene: TRBV5-1
j_gene: TRBJ2-3
abundance: few
d_gene: -
CDR3nt: TGCGCCAGCAGCCCCATGTCGGGGTCCACAGATACGCAGTATTTT
CDR3aa: CASSPMSGSTDTQYF

v_gene: TRBV5-1
j_gene: TRBJ2-3
abundance: many
d_gene: -
CDR3nt: TGTGCCAGCAGTTTAGGCCTAGCTGGAGCAGATACGCAGTATTTT
CDR3aa: CASSLGLAGADTQYF